These 16 T cell receptor delta chains originate from one sample sequenced in a study of gammadelta T cells in human blood. TCRdb reanalysed the RT-PCR reads via CATT. The sample contains roughly 200 delta-chain clones, 15% to 20% of which appear only once. Sequencing was carried out using non-Vgamma9Vdelta2 gamma-delta T cells from cord blood. The receptors stem from a newborn.

This clone is a singleton in its sample. A read error may explain this, as a much larger clone is one base away. The rearrangement joins TRDV1 to TRDJ1; no definite D call. Here the J gene came from matching the DNA to germline, since TCRdb omits it. Germline V gene lookup returns CDR1 TSWWSYY and CDR2 QGS. This CDR3 spans 19 amino acids. Trimming took 1 base from V and 1 from J, leaving 22 bases between them. The CDR3 DNA reads as TGTGCTCTTGGGGAACAACTAACGAACACGGATGCCTTCACCGATAAACTCATCTTT. Translation gives CALGEQLTNTDAFTDKLIF.

This clone showed up just a few times. A much larger clone differs from this one at a single base, so this may be a read error. This rearrangement joins TRDV1 to TRDJ1; no clear D. Trimming took off 1 base at V and 1 base at J, with 22 bases between the two ends. Germline loops: CDR1 TSWWSYY, CDR2 QGS. There are 19 residues in the CDR3. In DNA form, the CDR3 reads TGTGCTCTTGGGGAACATCTAACGAACACGGATGCCGTCACCGATAAACTCATCTTT. This sequence encodes CALGEHLTNTDAVTDKLIF.

This clone has just one count. The V gene is TRDV2, the J gene TRDJ1; TRDD3 matches at 8 bases. TCRdb carries no J gene annotation; the J gene was assigned here by matching the DNA with germline. Unmatched junction bases numbered 3, after V lost 3 bases and J lost 1 base. The germline CDR1 and CDR2 sequences are GEAIGNYY and EKD. The CDR3 loop spans 14 amino acids. Here the CDR3 DNA reads TGTGCCTGTGACGAGACTGGGGGCACCGATAAACTCATCTTT. Its protein is CACDETGGTDKLIF.

In this sample, this clone turned up a few times. The rearrangement uses TRAV29/DV5 and TRDJ1; the match to TRDD3 covers 10 bases. This CDR3 contains 20 residues. The trim removed 0 bases at V and 0 bases at J, leaving 17 bases unmatched. From germline, CDR1 is NSMFDY and CDR2 ISSIKDK. Here the CDR3 DNA reads TGTGCAGCAAGCGCGTACTGGGGGATGTCCCATCGGTGGGACACCGATAAACTCATCTTT. It translates to CAASAYWGMSHRWDTDKLIF.

In its sample, this clone is hyperexpanded. This chain joins TRDV1 and TRDJ1, with a tentative D call TRDD3 (6 bases). The CDR3 has 17 amino acids. Trimming shortened V by 3 bases and J by 2 bases, and 19 bases separated the two germline ends. Germline V CDR1 and CDR2: TSWWSYY, QGS. CDR3 DNA: TGTGCTCTTGGGGACCCCCCAACGCTGACTGGGACCGATAAACTCATCTTT. Amino acid sequence: CALGDPPTLTGTDKLIF.

The rearrangement links TRDV1 to TRDJ1, with D uncertain. Trimming pared 4 bases from V and 0 bases from J, leaving 18 bases between. CDR3 length: 17 residues. Germline values: CDR1 TSWWSYY, CDR2 QGS. The CDR3 nucleotides are TGTGCTCTTGGGGCCCCCAACTGCACTTGGTACACCGATAAACTCATCTTT. As protein: CALGAPNCTWYTDKLIF.

V and J are TRDV2 and TRDJ1, with 11 bases aligning to TRDD3. TCRdb is silent on the J gene; assignment here came from matching the DNA to germline. The CDR3 runs to 18 residues. With V trimmed by 3 bases and J by 4 bases, 15 bases remained unmatched. Germline CDR1 and CDR2: GEAIGNYY and EKD. The DNA of the CDR3 is TGTGCCTGTGACCCCATGCCGATACTGGGGGATAGAAGCGATAAACTCATCTTT. Its translation: CACDPMPILGDRSDKLIF.

This clone was detected a few times. The chain is built from TRDV3 and TRDJ1; TRDD2 matches at 9 bases. Trimming removed 4 bases from V and 2 bases from J; junction bases left unmatched: 38. The CDR3 spans 24 residues. Germline V gene data show CDR1 as TVYSNPD and CDR2 as GDNSRS (reference sequence). CDR3 residues: CASTRPPAFLPSGRPSGGTDKLIF. CDR3 DNA: TGTGCCTCAACCAGGCCACCGGCCTTCCTACCGTCGGGAAGACCCTCGGGGGGGACCGATAAACTCATCTTT.

On this clone itself: This is likely an artifact of a read error, given a far larger clone one base away. The rearrangement uses TRAV29/DV5 and TRDJ1; D remains ambiguous. TCRdb does not report a J gene; here it was assigned by matching the DNA to germline references. V gave up 0 bases and J gave up 0 bases, with 21 bases separating them. The CDR3 extends over 18 amino acids. CDR1 is NSMFDY and CDR2 is ISSIKDK in the germline V gene. The CDR3 here is CAASAKTVGAKYTDKLIF. The CDR3 DNA sequence: TGTGCAGCAAGCGCGAAAACTGTGGGTGCCAAGTACACCGATAAACTCATCTTT.

For the J gene the call is TRDJ1; the V gene lacks a call; the D call of TRDD2 is as the table states it, not checked on the DNA. This CDR3 region has 15 residues. The CDR3 sequence is CAGPSFSTGTDKLIF. The CDR3 nucleotides read TGTGCCGGCCCTTCCTTCAGTACGGGGACCGATAAACTCATCTTT.

Relative to its sample, this clone is hyperexpanded. The V gene is TRAV29/DV5, the J gene TRDJ1, with 8 bases aligning to TRDD3. J gave up 0 bases and V 0 bases, and 13 bases lay outside the gene matches. Germline V gives CDR1 NSMFDY, CDR2 ISSIKDK. The CDR3 has 18 residues. CDR3 loop: CAASAKTGGAKYTDKLIF. In DNA form, the CDR3 reads TGTGCAGCAAGCGCGAAAACTGGGGGTGCCAAGTACACCGATAAACTCATCTTT.

This clone is labeled as hyperexpanded (1% or more). Other DNA sequences in the same sample also yield this CDR3. V usage is TRAV38-2/DV8 and J usage is TRDJ1; 12 positions match TRDD3. CDR1 TSESDYY and CDR2 QEAYKQQN come from the germline V gene. The CDR3 is 24 residues long. V trimming: 1 base; J trimming: 3 bases; junction bases outside the gene matches: 28. The CDR3 region is CAYRSPGDTQHWGIPLGGADKLIF. CDR3 sequence (DNA): TGTGCTTATAGGAGCCCAGGGGACACACAGCACTGGGGGATACCGCTCGGTGGGGCCGATAAACTCATCTTT.

This clone is large within its sample. The chain links TRDV1 to TRDJ1, with D hard to call. Germline V lookup: CDR1 TSWWSYY, CDR2 QGS. The CDR3 contains 16 residues. V was shortened by 5 bases and J by 4 bases, with 20 bases between the two germline ends. The CDR3 DNA is TGTGCTCTTGGGCGGGTGGTCCTCGCCCCAGACGATAAACTCATCTTT. Its protein product is CALGRVVLAPDDKLIF.

The chain employs TRDV3 and TRDJ1; 9 nucleotides line up with TRDD3. The J gene was not available in TCRdb and was assigned here by matching the DNA to germline segments. Germline CDR1 is TVYSNPD and CDR2 is GDNSRS (reference sequence). The junction had 17 bases not matched to a gene; V was cut back by 3 bases and J by 0 bases. The CDR3 has 18 residues. The CDR3 region is CAFLPEYLGDSYTDKLIF. CDR3 bases: TGTGCCTTCCTTCCCGAGTATCTGGGGGATTCGTACACCGATAAACTCATCTTT. The whole variable domain, remainder taken from reference TRDV3 and TRDJ1, is CDKVTQSSPDQTVASGSEVVLLCTYDTVYSNPDLFWYRIRPDYSFQFVFYGDNSRSEGADFTQGRFSVKHILTQKAFHLVISPVRTEDSATYYCAFLPEYLGDSYTDKLIFGKGTRVTVEP.

V gene TRDV2 combines with J gene TRDJ2; 11 bases map to TRDD3. The V gene end was trimmed by 0 bases and the J gene end by 0 bases; junction bases not matched to a gene: 11. Germline V gene data show CDR1 as GEAIGNYY and CDR2 as EKD. The CDR3 is made up of 20 amino acids. CDR3 DNA sequence: TGTGCCTGTGACACCGTCCTAGTGGGGGATACGATGACTTTGACAGCACAACTCTTCTTT. As protein: CACDTVLVGDTMTLTAQLFF.

This clone is deemed hyperexpanded. V gene TRAV29/DV5 combines with J gene TRDJ1; perhaps D is TRDD2 or TRDD3 (6 bases each). The CDR3 consists of 16 residues. The ends were cut back, 5 bases at V and 2 bases at J, with 22 bases in the middle. Germline V lookup: CDR1 NSMFDY, CDR2 ISSIKDK. The CDR3 DNA reads as TGTGCAGCTAAAGCTTCCTCGGGGCTGGGGACCGATAAACTCATCTTT. It encodes CAAKASSGLGTDKLIF.